This T cell receptor beta chain is from a study of T cells in Graves' hyperthyroidism and ophthalmopathy. V lost 4 bases and J lost 6; bases outside the gene matches: 12. This CDR3 has 15 residues. CDR1 SQVTM and CDR2 ANQGSEA come from the germline V gene. The PBMCs studied were ones that came from around 10 ml fresh peripheral blood. Regions amplified from RNA transcripts were the TCR beta CDR3 regions. The TCR CDR3 was amplified in a first-round RT-PCR using the HTBI primer set. TCRdb passed the multiplex PCR reads through MiXCR, listing each CDR3 protein once. The sample lists around 600,000 distinct CDR3 sequences; about 14% were seen once.

The sequenced sample was blood. V and J are TRBV29-1 and TRBJ2-1, with 7 bases that match TRBD2. This receptor was identified in a woman in her forties or fifties with Graves' ophthalmopathy. CDR3 in DNA: TGCAGCGTTGCAGGGAGGGTCTCTCGGGGCAATGAGCAGTTCTTC. The encoded protein is CSVAGRVSRGNEQFF.